This T cell receptor beta chain came from a study of graft-versus-host responses after intestinal transplantation. Notes on the study in general: Recipient bone marrow held GvH clones, some seen earlier in ileum or blood.

This CDR3 region has 15 residues. Germline assignment: CDR1 SQVTM and CDR2 ANQGSEA. Trimming at V came to 0 bases and at J to 6 bases, leaving 9 bases not matched to a gene. With respect to this clone: Its antigen remains unidentified.

Sequencing was performed with immunoSEQ multiplex PCR; in TCRdb, only in-frame clones are kept and a portion is missing. The sample shows approximately 25,000 clones, roughly 86% of them seen only once. The material sequenced was unstimulated CD8+ T cells sorted from spleen or lymph node cells, taken before transplant. The rearrangement links TRBV29-1 to TRBJ2-7, with 9 bases aligning to TRBD1. This clonotype was obtained from a human donor who was the organ donor for an intestinal transplant. DNA of the CDR3: TGCAGCGTTGAAGAGTCGGGGACAGGGTACTTCGAGCAGTACTTC. Translated: CSVEESGTGYFEQYF.